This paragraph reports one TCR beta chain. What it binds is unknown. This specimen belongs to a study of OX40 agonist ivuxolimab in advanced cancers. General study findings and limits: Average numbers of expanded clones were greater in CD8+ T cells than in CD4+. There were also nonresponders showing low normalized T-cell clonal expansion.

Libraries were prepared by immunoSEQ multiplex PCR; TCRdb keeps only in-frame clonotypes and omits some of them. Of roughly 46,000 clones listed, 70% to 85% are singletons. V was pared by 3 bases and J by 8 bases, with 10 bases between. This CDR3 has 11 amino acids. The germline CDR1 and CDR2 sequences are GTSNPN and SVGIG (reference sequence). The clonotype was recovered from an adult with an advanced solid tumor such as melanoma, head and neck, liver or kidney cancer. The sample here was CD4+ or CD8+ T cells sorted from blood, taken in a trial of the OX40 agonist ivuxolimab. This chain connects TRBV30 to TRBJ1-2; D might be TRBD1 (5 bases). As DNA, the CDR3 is TGTGCCTGGAGGCAGGGACTAGGCTACACCTTC. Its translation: CAWRQGLGYTF.